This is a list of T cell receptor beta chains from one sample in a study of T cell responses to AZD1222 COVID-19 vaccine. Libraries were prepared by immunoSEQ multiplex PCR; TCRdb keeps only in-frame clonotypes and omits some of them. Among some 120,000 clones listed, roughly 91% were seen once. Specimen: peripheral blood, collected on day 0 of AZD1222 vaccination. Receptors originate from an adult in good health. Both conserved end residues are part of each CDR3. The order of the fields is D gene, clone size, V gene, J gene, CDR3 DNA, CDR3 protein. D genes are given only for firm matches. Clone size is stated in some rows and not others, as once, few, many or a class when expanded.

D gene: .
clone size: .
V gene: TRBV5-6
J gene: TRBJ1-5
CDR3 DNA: TGTGCCAGCAGCTTGGTGGGTCAGCCCCAGCATTTT
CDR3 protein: CASSLVGQPQHF

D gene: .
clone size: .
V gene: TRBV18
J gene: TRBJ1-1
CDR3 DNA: TGTGCCAGCTCACCAGCCGCACTGAACACTGAAGCTTTCTTT
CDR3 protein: CASSPAALNTEAFF

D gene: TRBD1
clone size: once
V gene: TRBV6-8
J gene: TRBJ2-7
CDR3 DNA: TGTGCCAGCAGTTATGGGACAGGGGGCGAGTACGAGCAGTACTTC
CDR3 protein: CASSYGTGGEYEQYF

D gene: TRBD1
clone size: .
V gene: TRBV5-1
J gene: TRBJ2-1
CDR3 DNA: TGCGCCAGCAGCTTAGACAGGGGCTACAATGAGCAGTTCTTC
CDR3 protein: CASSLDRGYNEQFF

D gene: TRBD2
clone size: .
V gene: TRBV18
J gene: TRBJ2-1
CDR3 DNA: TGTGCCAGCTCACCGAGCGGGGGGTTGGATGAGCAGTTCTTC
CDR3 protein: CASSPSGGLDEQFF

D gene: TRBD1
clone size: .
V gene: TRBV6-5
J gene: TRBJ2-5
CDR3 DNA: TGTGCCAGCAGTTACTCGGGACAGGGAGGGACCCAGTACTTC
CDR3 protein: CASSYSGQGGTQYF

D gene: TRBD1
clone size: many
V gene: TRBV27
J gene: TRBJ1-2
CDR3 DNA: TGTGCCAGCAGTTCCGGGACAGGGGATGGCTACACCTTC
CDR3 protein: CASSSGTGDGYTF

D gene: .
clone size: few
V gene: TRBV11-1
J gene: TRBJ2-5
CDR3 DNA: TGTGCCAGCAGCTTAGTGGCAGGGAGCTGGGAGACCCAGTACTTC
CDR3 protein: CASSLVAGSWETQYF

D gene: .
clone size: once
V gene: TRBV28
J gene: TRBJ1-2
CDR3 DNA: TGTGCCAGCAGTAGGCAGGGCTATGGCTACACCTTC
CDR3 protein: CASSRQGYGYTF

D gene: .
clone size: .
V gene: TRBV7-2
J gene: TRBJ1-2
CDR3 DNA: TGTGCCAGCAGCTTAGCAAGTGGCAGGGTTGATGGCTACACCTTC
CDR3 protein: CASSLASGRVDGYTF

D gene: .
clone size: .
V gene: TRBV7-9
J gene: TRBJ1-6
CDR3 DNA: TGTGCCAGCAGCTTAGCGTCGGCCAATAGAGGGTCACCCCTCCACTTT
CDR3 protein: CASSLASANRGSPLHF

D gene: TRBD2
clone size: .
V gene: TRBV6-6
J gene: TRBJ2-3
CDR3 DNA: TGTGCCAGCAGTTTCCAAAGCGGGGTGAGCACAGATACGCAGTATTTT
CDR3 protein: CASSFQSGVSTDTQYF

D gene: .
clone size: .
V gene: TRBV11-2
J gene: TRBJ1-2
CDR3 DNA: TGTGCCAGCAGACCGTTAGGGAGAGTCTACACCTTC
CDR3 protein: CASRPLGRVYTF

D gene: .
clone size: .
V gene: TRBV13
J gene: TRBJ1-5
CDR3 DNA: TGTGCCAGCAGCTTACAGAATCAGCCCCAGCATTTT
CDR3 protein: CASSLQNQPQHF

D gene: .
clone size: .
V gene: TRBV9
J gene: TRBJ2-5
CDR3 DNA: TGTGCCAGCAGCGTTGGCGGGGGCGCGGGGGAGACCCAGTACTTC
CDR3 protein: CASSVGGGAGETQYF

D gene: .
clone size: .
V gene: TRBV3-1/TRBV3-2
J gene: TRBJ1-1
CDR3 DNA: TGTGCCAGCAGCGAACCGAGAACTGAAGCTTTCTTT
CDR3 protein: CASSEPRTEAFF

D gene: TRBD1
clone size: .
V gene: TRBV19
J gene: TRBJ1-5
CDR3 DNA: TGTGCCAGTGGGGGACAGCTCAATCAGCCCCAGCATTTT
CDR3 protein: CASGGQLNQPQHF

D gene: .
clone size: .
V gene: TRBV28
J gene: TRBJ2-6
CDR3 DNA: TGTGCCGCCTCGCCCGGCGGCTCTGGGGCCAACGTCCTGACTTTC
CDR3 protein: CAASPGGSGANVLTF

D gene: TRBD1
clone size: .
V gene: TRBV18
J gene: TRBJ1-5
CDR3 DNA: TGTGCCAGCTCACCCGGACAGGACGTTCAGCCCCAGCATTTT
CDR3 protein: CASSPGQDVQPQHF

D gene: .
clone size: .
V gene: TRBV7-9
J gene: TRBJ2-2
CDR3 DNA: TGTGCCAGCAGCTTAGATCACCATGACGACGGGGAGCTGTTTTTT
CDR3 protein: CASSLDHHDDGELFF

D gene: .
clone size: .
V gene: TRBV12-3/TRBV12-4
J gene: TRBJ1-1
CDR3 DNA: TGTGCCAGCAGTTTACATCTGAACACTGAAGCTTTCTTT
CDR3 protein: CASSLHLNTEAFF

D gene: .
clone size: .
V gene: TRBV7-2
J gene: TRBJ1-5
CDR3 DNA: TGTGCCAGCAGCTTTCTACCAGGTCAGCCCCAGCATTTT
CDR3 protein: CASSFLPGQPQHF

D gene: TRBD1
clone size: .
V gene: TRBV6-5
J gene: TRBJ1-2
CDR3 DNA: TGTGCCAGCAGTTACTCGGGACAGGGGGCTTTTGGCTACACCTTC
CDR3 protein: CASSYSGQGAFGYTF

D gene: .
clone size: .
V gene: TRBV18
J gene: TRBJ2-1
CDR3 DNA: TGTGCCAGCTCACCACCCGGCCCGGGATTGGATGAGCAGTTCTTC
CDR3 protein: CASSPPGPGLDEQFF

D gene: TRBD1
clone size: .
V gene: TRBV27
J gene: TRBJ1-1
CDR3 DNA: TGTGCCAGCAGTGCGTCCAGGGGGAAAGCTTTCTTT
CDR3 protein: CASSASRGKAFF

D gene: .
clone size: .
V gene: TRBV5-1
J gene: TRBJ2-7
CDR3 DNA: TGCGCCAGCAGCTTGCCCCAAACCGGGACGAATTACGAGCAGTACTTC
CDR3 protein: CASSLPQTGTNYEQYF